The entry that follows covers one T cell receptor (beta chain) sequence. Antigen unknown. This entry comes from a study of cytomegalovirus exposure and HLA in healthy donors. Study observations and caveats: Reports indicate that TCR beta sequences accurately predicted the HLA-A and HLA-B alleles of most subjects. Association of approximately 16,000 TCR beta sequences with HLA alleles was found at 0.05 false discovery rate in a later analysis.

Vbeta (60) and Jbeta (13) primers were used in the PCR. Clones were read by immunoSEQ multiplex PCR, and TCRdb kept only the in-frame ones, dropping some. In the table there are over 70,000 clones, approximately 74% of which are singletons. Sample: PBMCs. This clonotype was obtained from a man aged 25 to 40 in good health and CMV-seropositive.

The CDR3 sequence is CASSLESGRDRPYEQYF. Here the CDR3 DNA reads TGTGCCAGCAGCTTAGAGAGTGGGCGGGACAGACCCTACGAGCAGTACTTC. The chain links TRBV7-8 to TRBJ2-7, with D tentatively TRBD1 (7 bases). V lost 1 base and J 2 bases, leaving 18 bases between the germline ends. The CDR3 runs to 17 residues. Germline V CDR1 and CDR2: SGHVS, FQNEAQ.